This paragraph reports one TCR beta chain. Which antigen it targets is not known. It has no much larger one-base neighbor in the sample; base qualities were not kept. According to the study, the label for this sample's time point signals: about 28 days (+/-7) after the second vaccine dose. Per the publication, the treatment or condition label means: meningococcal conjugate vaccine given as trial control. The vaccinee samples were drawn from two UK trials, COV001 and COV002, one of which was a single-blind randomized controlled phase 2/3 trial testing AZD1222 (ChAdOx1 nCoV-19) in healthy adults. For TCRbeta chain sequencing, PBMC samples from trial participants were taken at day 0 and at day 28 after the second dose. This sample is part of a study of T cell responses to AZD1222 COVID-19 vaccine (dated by TCRdb to the early 2020s). Concerning the study at large: TCR sequencing was performed for 230 to 250 trial participants, of whom about 200 were given two doses of AZD1222 and 26 were given two doses of MenACWY control vaccine. Trial participants were enrolled into age subgroups of 18-55, 56-69 and 70-plus years, which contained about 150, 27 and 61 TCR-sequenced participants, respectively.

What the research found in general, with its limitations: After two AZD1222 doses, spike-specific TCR breadth and depth were significantly higher than at day 0 and than in MenACWY recipients. The 56-69-year group was small, and its depth increase did not reach significance, likely because of low power. Participants were mostly white British and included more females than males, and it was suggested by the authors that clonal diversity may have been underestimated. The whole spike protein was spanned by vaccine-associated CD4 TCRs, and dominant responses were seen in regions 160-218 and 743-854. Only 5 to 7 AZD1222 recipients were SARS-CoV-2 seropositive at baseline, limiting conclusions about previously exposed vaccinees. No day 14 peak-response samples were available, so repertoires were characterized only after the peak T cell response. Epitopes outside the regions mutated in the B.1.351 and B.1.1.7 variants were reportedly recognized by nearly half of the unique spike-specific TCRs.

The CDR3 regions of human TCRbeta chains were analyzed by immunosequencing. In the source study's methods: TCRs in the repertoires were matched against a reference library of SARS-CoV-2-specific TCRs that had been generated with the MIRA antigen-specificity platform. Breadth was defined as the fraction of unique TCRs that were SARS-CoV-2-associated, and depth was defined as the fraction of total T cells that were SARS-CoV-2-associated. Using the MIRA data, each spike-specific TCR was assigned both to the spike region to which the TCR was reactive and to a CD4 or CD8 class. Log10-transformed breadth and depth values were compared by one-way ANOVA with Sidak's multiple comparisons tests. As stored in TCRdb, this immuneACCESS dataset retains in-frame rearrangements with V and J assigned. A fraction of the clones does not appear; measured against another copy, unresolved V genes explain less than half of the discrepancy, and the remainder lacks a known reason. V and J calls and clone size are copied from that table; D and trimming were computed from the DNA. The sample contains around 140,000 clones, 91% of them found a single time. The top ten constitute 6.5% to 8% of the sample.

Cut back by 4 bases and 13 bases, the V and J ends lie 20 bases apart. The germline V gene yields SGHTS for CDR1 and YDEGEE for CDR2. The CDR3, from cysteine to phenylalanine, totals 13 residues. Only the CDR3 region is kept as DNA, spanning 39 bases read in frame from base 1. The V and J genes are TRBV5-8 and TRBJ1-1; the D gene is possibly TRBD1, with 5 bases matching. This TCR came from an adult who received the MenACWY meningococcal vaccine as a control. Here the sequenced sample was peripheral blood, taken 28 days after the second dose of the MenACWY control vaccine. The nucleotide sequence is given as TGTGCCAGCAGCAGTGAAATGTGGGGAGGACATTTCTTT. Its translation is CASSSEMWGGHFF.